The 19 T cell receptor beta chains below were found in one sample sequenced in a study of blood T cell repertoires in COVID-19. Measured with immunoSEQ multiplex PCR; TCRdb has only the in-frame clones, and not every one. This sample has about 140,000 clones, with 84% found just once. The sequencing input was peripheral blood. Every receptor here comes from a human donor in a cohort sampled during active COVID-19.

The chain uses TRBV6-4 and TRBJ1-6; 7 nucleotides match TRBD1. V lost 0 bases to trimming and J lost 9 bases; unmatched junction nucleotides: 2. The CDR3 length is 14 residues. CDR1 is MRHNA and CDR2 is SNTAGT in the germline V gene. The CDR3 sequence is CASSDSNRGSPLHF. Here the CDR3 DNA reads TGTGCCAGCAGTGACTCTAACAGGGGTTCACCCCTCCACTTT.

The table lists this clone with a few counts. CDR3 coding DNA: TGCGCCAGCAGCCTTTTGAACACTGAAGCTTTCTTT. Encoded protein: CASSLLNTEAFF. The chain has TRBV5-1 and TRBJ1-1, with D unclear. The germline CDR1 and CDR2 sequences are SGHRS and YFSETQ. This CDR3 is built from 12 residues. V was pared by 4 bases and J by 0 bases, with 4 bases between. Supplemented by reference TRBV5-1 and TRBJ1-1, the full variable domain reads KAGVTQTPRYLIKTRGQQVTLSCSPISGHRSVSWYQQTPGQGLQFLFEYFSETQRNKGNFPGRFSGRQFSNSRSEMNVSTLELGDSALYLCASSLLNTEAFFGQGTRLTVV.

This chain uses TRBV6-5 with TRBJ1-3; no clear D gene. Germline V gives CDR1 MNHEY, CDR2 SVGAGI. The V and J ends lost 5 bases and 9 bases respectively, with 8 bases between them. This CDR3 is 11 amino acids long. The CDR3 DNA sequence: TGTGCCAGCAGTCCCGGAGGCACCATATATTTT. It translates to CASSPGGTIYF.

In this sample, this clone turned up a few times. This chain links TRBV4-2 with TRBJ2-4, with D possibly being TRBD2 (6 bases). The CDR3 length is 16 residues. Germline values: CDR1 LGHNA, CDR2 YNFKEQ. V lost 1 base and J 1 base, leaving 11 bases between the germline ends. The CDR3 DNA follows: TGTGCCAGCAGCCAAGTACGGGGGTGGGCCAAAAACATTCAGTACTTC. This sequence encodes CASSQVRGWAKNIQYF.

This chain uses TRBV6-1 with TRBJ2-5, with 10 positions matching TRBD2. V trimming: 1 base; J trimming: 2 bases; junction bases outside the gene matches: 4. Looked up from germline, CDR1 is MNHNS and CDR2 is SASEGT. The CDR3 extends over 16 amino acids. CDR3 sequence: CASSEGGSGRQETQYF. DNA for the CDR3: TGTGCCAGCAGTGAAGGTGGTAGCGGGAGGCAAGAGACCCAGTACTTC.

The table lists this clone with a count of one. The chain joins TRBV19 to TRBJ1-3; possibly TRBD1 for D (5 bases). CDR3 length: 18 amino acids. Trimming pared 5 bases from V and 1 base from J, leaving 21 bases between. Germline V gene sequence: CDR1 LNHDA, CDR2 SQIVND (reference sequence). This CDR3 is CASSPQGRSRLSGNTIYF. CDR3 sequence (DNA): TGTGCCAGTAGTCCTCAGGGTCGTTCCCGTCTTTCTGGAAACACCATATATTTT. The full variable domain, completed using reference TRBV19 and TRBJ1-3, is DGGITQSPKYLFRKEGQNVTLSCEQNLNHDAMYWYRQDPGQGLRLIYYSQIVNDFQKGDIAEGYSVSREKKESFPLTVTSAQKNPTAFYLCASSPQGRSRLSGNTIYFGEGSWLTVV.

The rearrangement joins TRBV5-4 to TRBJ2-3, with a tentative D call TRBD2 (6 bases). The CDR3 has 16 residues. Trimming took 4 bases from V and 3 from J, leaving 18 bases between them. The germline V gene encodes CDR1 SGHNT and CDR2 YYREEE (reference sequence). Written as DNA, the CDR3 is TGTGCCAGCAGCCCCGGCGGGGTTTGGGGGACAGATACGCAGTATTTT. Amino acid sequence: CASSPGGVWGTDTQYF.

The chain carries TRBV4-1 and TRBJ2-1; 9 bases line up with TRBD2. Germline V CDR1 and CDR2: MGHRA, YSYEKL. The CDR3 runs to 16 residues. V shed 3 bases and J 4 bases; nucleotides not matched to a gene: 7. The CDR3 DNA sequence: TGCGCCAGCAGCCAGAGAGGCGGGGGGGTTTACAATGAGCAGTTCTTC. It codes for CASSQRGGGVYNEQFF.

This chain links TRBV12-3 or TRBV12-4 with TRBJ2-7; D may be TRBD1 (6 bases). This CDR3 contains 13 residues. The ends were cut back, 3 bases at V and 2 bases at J, with 8 bases in the middle. CDR3 coding DNA: TGTGCCAGCAGTTTTGGACAGACCTACGAGCAGTACTTC. Protein sequence: CASSFGQTYEQYF.

The J gene is TRBJ1-2, the V gene TRBV7-2; D gene uncertain. Between the trimmed V and J ends, which lost 5 bases and 0 bases, there was a span of 10 bases. The CDR3 sequence is 14 residues long. Germline CDR1 reads SGHTA; CDR2 reads FQGNSA. For the CDR3, the DNA is TGTGCCAGCAGCCCTCAGGCAGCTAACTATGGCTACACCTTC. Translation gives CASSPQAANYGYTF.

The genes are TRBV19 and TRBJ2-5, with D tentatively TRBD1 (6 bases). The CDR3 length is 13 residues. V was pared by 10 bases and J by 1 base, with 13 bases between. Germline CDR1 and CDR2: LNHDA and SQIVND (reference sequence). The CDR3 region has the DNA TGTGCCACTCGCCTGACAGGCCAAGAGACCCAGTACTTC. Translated, it gives CATRLTGQETQYF.

The chain combines TRBV6-2 or TRBV6-3 with TRBJ2-5; 9 bases map to TRBD2. Trimming at V came to 5 bases and at J to 7 bases, leaving 5 bases not matched to a gene. The CDR3 is 13 residues long. Germline values: CDR1 MNHEY, CDR2 SVGEGT. As DNA, the CDR3 is TGTGCCAGCAGTCCGGGACTAGCAGGGACCCAGTACTTC. This encodes CASSPGLAGTQYF.

The chain combines TRBV6-5 with TRBJ1-1; tentatively, D is TRBD1 (6 bases). Germline CDR1 MNHEY, CDR2 SVGAGI. V lost 5 bases and J lost 6, with 19 bases in between. The CDR3 has 15 residues. CDR3 sequence: CASSPHGGAEPEAFF. In DNA form, the CDR3 reads TGTGCCAGCAGTCCACATGGGGGGGCAGAACCTGAAGCTTTCTTT.

CDR3 nucleotide sequence: TGTGCCAGCAGCCCGTCGGTGCGTGGCGAGCAGTACTTC. Translating gives CASSPSVRGEQYF. This chain connects TRBV11-3 to TRBJ2-7; D gene uncertain. The CDR3 has 13 amino acids. The ends were cut back, 5 bases at V and 6 bases at J, with 14 bases in the middle. Germline values: CDR1 SGHNT, CDR2 YENEEA.

This clone has just a few counts. The J gene is TRBJ2-2, the V gene TRBV25-1; a weak D match, TRBD2 (5 bases). V lost 4 bases, J lost 5 bases, and 14 bases lay in between. This CDR3 spans 15 amino acids. CDR1 MGHDK and CDR2 SYGVNS come from the germline V gene. In DNA, the CDR3 is TGTGCCAGCAGTGGAAATCAAGAGGGAACCGGGGAGCTGTTTTTT. This translates into CASSGNQEGTGELFF.

V and J are TRBV12-5 and TRBJ2-7; TRBD1 matches at 9 bases. The germline V gene has CDR1 LGHNT and CDR2 FRNRAP. The ends lost 3 bases at V and 4 bases at J; junction bases unmatched: 19. The CDR3 runs 19 residues. The CDR3, as DNA: TGTGCTAGTGGTTTACCGGGACAGGGTAGGTTGGGGCAGAAATACGAGCAGTACTTC. This encodes CASGLPGQGRLGQKYEQYF.

The genes are TRBV10-2 and TRBJ2-2; D is unclear. V was pared by 0 bases and J by 6 bases, with 5 bases between. The CDR3 extends over 13 amino acids. Germline assignment: CDR1 WSHSY and CDR2 SAAADI. The CDR3 region is CASSESPSGELFF. The DNA of the CDR3 is TGCGCCAGCAGTGAGTCCCCTTCCGGGGAGCTGTTTTTT.

This chain uses TRBV5-4 with TRBJ2-5; unclear D gene. This CDR3 contains 14 residues. CDR1 is SGHNT and CDR2 is YYREEE in the germline V gene (reference sequence). Trimming pared 1 base from V and 3 bases from J, leaving 10 bases between. CDR3 amino acids: CASSLFQEEETQYF. The CDR3 nucleotides read TGTGCCAGCAGCTTGTTCCAAGAGGAAGAGACCCAGTACTTC.

The chain carries TRBV12-3 or TRBV12-4 and TRBJ1-6; D not resolved. The CDR3 is made up of 12 amino acids. Trimming pared 5 bases from V and 10 bases from J, leaving 9 bases between. CDR3 nucleotides: TGTGCCAGCAGTACCACCGGGTCACCCCTCCACTTT. This codes for CASSTTGSPLHF.